This TCR beta chain was identified during a study of graft-versus-host responses after intestinal transplantation. Findings of the study overall: Recipient-marrow GvH clones were detected, some having first appeared in ileum or blood.

About this clone itself: Its target is not known.

The CDR3 loop spans 15 amino acids. Germline values: CDR1 MGHRA, CDR2 YSYEKL. V shed 3 bases and J 4 bases; nucleotides not matched to a gene: 8. Data came from immunoSEQ multiplex PCR; TCRdb stores just in-frame clones and leaves some out. The sample contains nearly 100,000 clones, about 93% of which appear only once. This receptor was obtained from a human patient who received an intestinal transplant, so some T cells may come from the graft donor. V gene TRBV4-1 combines with J gene TRBJ1-2; 7 bases are shared with TRBD1. Sequencing used PBMCs, obtained around 68 weeks after intestinal transplant. The CDR3 sequence is CASSQGGQLVYGYTF. CDR3 DNA: TGCGCCAGCAGCCAGGGGGGACAGTTAGTCTATGGCTACACCTTC.